The 5 T cell receptor beta chains given below trace back to one sample, sequenced in a study of naive CD8 T cells in extremely preterm neonates. Sequencing used immunoSEQ multiplex PCR; TCRdb keeps in-frame clones, though not all of them. The sample yields around 5,000 clones, roughly 97% seen once. The specimen was naive CD8+ T cells from blood. Receptors originate from a human donor in good health.

The gene calls are TRBV7-2 and TRBJ2-2; 7 bases align to TRBD2. Trimming removed 4 bases from V and 6 bases from J; junction bases left unmatched: 11. Germline V gene data show CDR1 as SGHTA and CDR2 as FQGNSA. The CDR3 is 16 amino acids. In DNA form, the CDR3 reads TGTGCCAGCAGCTACCGGGAGGTGAGGGTGGCCGGGGAGCTGTTTTTT. Translated: CASSYREVRVAGELFF.

The chain links TRBV28 to TRBJ2-5; TRBD2 agrees at 8 bases. V lost 3 bases to trimming and J lost 4 bases; unmatched junction nucleotides: 10. Germline V gene data show CDR1 as MDHEN and CDR2 as SYDVKM. The CDR3 has 16 amino acids. CDR3 bases: TGTGCCAGCAGTTTCCCTGGAAGCGGGAGTGGAGAGACCCAGTACTTC. It yields the protein CASSFPGSGSGETQYF.

The chain joins TRBV10-3 to TRBJ2-3, with a possible D match to TRBD2 (5 bases). Germline V gene sequence: CDR1 ENHRY, CDR2 SYGVKD. V lost 0 bases to trimming and J lost 10 bases, with 14 bases between them. This CDR3 is 14 amino acids long. CDR3: CAISESSNLGAQYF. CDR3 bases: TGTGCCATCAGTGAGTCCTCAAACTTGGGAGCGCAGTATTTT.

The chain is built from TRBV30 and TRBJ1-5; TRBD1 matches at 7 bases. This CDR3 has 15 amino acids. V gave up 2 bases and J gave up 2 bases; unmatched junction bases: 6. Germline CDR1 reads GTSNPN; CDR2 reads SVGIG (reference sequence). This chain's CDR3 is CAWSKGATGNQPQHF. The CDR3 nucleotides are TGTGCCTGGAGTAAGGGGGCGACGGGCAATCAGCCCCAGCATTTT.

This chain links TRBV30 with TRBJ1-1, with 7 nucleotides matching TRBD1. The CDR3 contains 13 residues. Germline V gene data show CDR1 as GTSNPN and CDR2 as SVGIG (reference sequence). V shed 0 bases and J 8 bases; nucleotides not matched to a gene: 6. CDR3: CAWSVQGWVEAFF. CDR3 DNA sequence: TGTGCCTGGAGTGTACAGGGGTGGGTGGAAGCTTTCTTT.